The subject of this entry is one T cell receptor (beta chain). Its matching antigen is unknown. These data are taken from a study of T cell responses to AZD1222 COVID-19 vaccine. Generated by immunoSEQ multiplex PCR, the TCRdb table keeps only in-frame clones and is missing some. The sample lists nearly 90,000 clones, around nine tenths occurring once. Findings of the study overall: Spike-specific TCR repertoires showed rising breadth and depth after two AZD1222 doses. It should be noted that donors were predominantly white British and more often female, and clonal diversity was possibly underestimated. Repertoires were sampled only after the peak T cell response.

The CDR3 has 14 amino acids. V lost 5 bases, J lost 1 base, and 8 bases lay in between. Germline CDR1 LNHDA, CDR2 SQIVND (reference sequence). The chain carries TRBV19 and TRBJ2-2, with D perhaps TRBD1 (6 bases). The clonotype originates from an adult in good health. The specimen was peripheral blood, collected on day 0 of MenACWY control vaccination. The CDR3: CASSPGQNTGELFF. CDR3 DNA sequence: TGTGCCAGTAGTCCGGGACAGAACACCGGGGAGCTGTTTTTT.